This record concerns one T cell receptor (beta chain) sequence. The same CDR3 also results from other DNA sequences found in this sample. The source of the sample is a study of blood T cell repertoires in COVID-19. V was pared by 4 bases and J by 9 bases, with 17 bases of the junction left unmatched. The CDR3 sequence is 18 residues long. Germline assignment: CDR1 SGHRS and CDR2 YFSETQ. Sequencing used immunoSEQ multiplex PCR; TCRdb keeps in-frame clones, though not all of them. Found here are about 160,000 clones, around 83% of them singletons; the top ten hold roughly 1%. The source is a middle-aged man with acute or convalescent COVID-19. V is TRBV5-1 and J is TRBJ2-1; 12 bases are shared with TRBD2. Sample: peripheral blood. The CDR3 region has the DNA TGCGCCAGCAGCCCTTATGGGGCTAGCGGGGGGGAGGAGCGTGAGCAGTTCTTC. Translated, it gives CASSPYGASGGEEREQFF.